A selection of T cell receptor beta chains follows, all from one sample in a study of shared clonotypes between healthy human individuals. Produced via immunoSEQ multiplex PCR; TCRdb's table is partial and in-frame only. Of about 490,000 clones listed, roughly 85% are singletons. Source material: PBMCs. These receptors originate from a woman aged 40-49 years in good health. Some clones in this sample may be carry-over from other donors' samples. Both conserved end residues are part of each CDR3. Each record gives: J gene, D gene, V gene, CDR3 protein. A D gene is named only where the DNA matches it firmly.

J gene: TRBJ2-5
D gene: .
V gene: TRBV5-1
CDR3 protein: CASSPLIARQETQYF

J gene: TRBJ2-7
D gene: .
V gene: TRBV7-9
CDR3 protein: CASSLAGLTSEQYF

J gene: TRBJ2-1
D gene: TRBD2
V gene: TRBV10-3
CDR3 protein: CAASQGLAGGGPNNEQFF

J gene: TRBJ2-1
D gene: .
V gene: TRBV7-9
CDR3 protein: CASSSRPGHYSYNEQFF

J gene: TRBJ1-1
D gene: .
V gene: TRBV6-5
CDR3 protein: CASGGVNTEAFF

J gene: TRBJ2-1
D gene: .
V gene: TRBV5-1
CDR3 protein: CASSLAGRTHNEQFF

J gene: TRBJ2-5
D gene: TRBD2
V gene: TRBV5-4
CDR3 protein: CASSLAGAETQYF

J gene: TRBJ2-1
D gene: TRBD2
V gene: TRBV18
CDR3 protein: CASSETSGRGEQFF

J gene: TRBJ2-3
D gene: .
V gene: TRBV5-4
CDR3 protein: CASSRDSLTDTQYF

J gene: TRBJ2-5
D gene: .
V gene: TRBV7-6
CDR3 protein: CASSPLGREETQYF

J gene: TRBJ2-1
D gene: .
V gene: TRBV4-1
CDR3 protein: CASSQVDILVFGEQFF

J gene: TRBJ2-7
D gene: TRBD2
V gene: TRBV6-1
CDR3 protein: CASTLLAEHYEQYF

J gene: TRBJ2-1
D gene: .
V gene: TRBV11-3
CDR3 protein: CASSFTSSNEQFF

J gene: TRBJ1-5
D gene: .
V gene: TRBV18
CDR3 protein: CASSQWADQPQHF